This TCR beta chain was sequenced in a study of blood T cell repertoires in COVID-19 (dated by TCRdb to the early 2020s). Study-level background: Samples from collaborators originated in the United States, Italy and Spain and spanned both the acute and convalescent phases of COVID-19. The material from the prospective study consisted of cDNA or gDNA derived from T cells, B-cell-depleted T cells, or PBMCs. The dataset comprised deeply sampled blood TCRbeta repertoires from subjects exposed to, actively infected with, or recovered from COVID-19. The repertoires were released in a freely available public database meant as a resource for research on the immune response to SARS-CoV-2. Samples came from the ongoing ImmuneRACE study (first 160 participants) plus 1,254 subjects from 6 global collaborators. A de-identified subject ID, COVID-19 status, age in years and sex were almost always included in the sample metadata. HLA class I and class II types, where available, came from metadata supplied by the sample provider rather than from assay-based typing. What the authors observed across the whole study: The quantity of clinical and demographic metadata differed by source and by participant and was supplied without curation.

Per the germline V gene, SGDLS is the CDR1 and YYNGEE is the CDR2. V was cut back by 0 bases and J by 5 bases, leaving a gap of 8 bases between them. The cysteine opens and the phenylalanine closes a CDR3 of 14 amino acids. The retained sequence is limited to the CDR3, 42 bases, with the frame set at the first base. The immunoSEQ Assay, a bias-controlled multiplex PCR, was used to amplify TCRbeta CDR3 regions from genomic DNA. Under the source paper's analysis protocol: Nucleated cell counts per sample were estimated from amplification of reference gene primers within the assay. To quantify the absolute abundance of each unique TCRbeta CDR3 rearrangement, sequence reads were collapsed and filtered. For each sample, productive Simpson clonality was calculated as the square root of Simpson's diversity index over productive rearrangements. TCRdb re-hosts the immuneACCESS table, in-frame sequences only. Its copies lack some clones; in the studies checked, an unresolved V gene accounts for under half of them, and the cause for the rest is not known. The V and J calls and clone size were taken over from that table, and D and trimming were inferred from the DNA. Here the sample has roughly 170,000 clones; roughly 84% occur a single time. 0.95% to 1.5% of the sample is held by the ten biggest clonotypes.

A second Seattle source provided samples from volunteer blood donors who had recovered from COVID-19. Whole blood was collected in K2EDTA tubes by collaborating institutions according to the institutions' own protocols. For TCRbeta analysis, collaborators shipped samples in one of three forms: frozen whole blood, isolated PBMCs, or DNA extracted from either of those sample types. In regard to this clone: Its antigen is not yet known. Base qualities are not provided; no much larger clone lies one nucleotide away.

The rearranged chain carries TRBV9 and TRBJ1-4; the D gene cannot be resolved reliably. The source material was peripheral blood. This receptor was taken from a man in his 60s who had recovered from COVID-19. Here the CDR3 is given as CASSVASGNEKLFF. The DNA sequence is as follows: TGTGCCAGCAGCGTAGCCAGCGGGAATGAAAAACTGTTTTTT. Reference TRBV9 and TRBJ1-4 genes cover what lies past the CDR3, so the full variable domain is DSGVTQTPKHLITATGQRVTLRCSPRSGDLSVYWYQQSLDQGLQFLIQYYNGEERAKGNILERFSAQQFPDLHSELNLSSLELGDSALYFCASSVASGNEKLFFGSGTQLSVL.